The rows below give T cell receptor beta chains drawn from one sample of a study of T cell repertoires in cytomegalovirus infection. These receptors have no identified antigens. TCRdb processed the reads anew with MiXCR; each CDR3 protein has one entry. The profile shows 310,000 or so distinct CDR3 sequences, around a quarter of them singletons. The starting material was cultured PBMCs, obtained from culture after CMV antigen stimulation. The receptor set was obtained from a human donor in good health (CMV status not recorded). Some clones in this sample may be carry-over from other donors' samples. Each CDR3 is given with its conserved first and last residue.

>TRBV7-9
CASSFGGAIHYEQYF
>TRBV18
CASSGIGLQETQYF
>TRBV7-2
CASNLKRGSHNEQFF
>TRBV4-1
CASSQEPQSSYNEQFF
>TRBV28
CASSFTGGNQPQHF
>TRBV7-9
CASSSDRGPLNEQYF
>TRBV20-1
CSLKEWRDAWDTQYF
>TRBV19
CATRDRGTTDTQYF
>TRBV7-2
CASSLGSPGTGVYYNEQFF
>TRBV6-8
CASEPDEQFF
>TRBV7-2
CASSLNLLSTDTQYF
>TRBV4-3
CASSQVMGARNTEAFF
>TRBV6-1
CASSQGRTGELFF
>TRBV7-2
CASNWRADSYERYF
>TRBV7-8
CASSLDRGTTYGYTF
>TRBV20-1
CSARDGGGSSYNEQFF
>TRBV19
CASSKDSLPHYGYTF
>TRBV15
CATSRGERTYQETQYF
>TRBV5-4
CASSFERMGETQYF
>TRBV7-8
CASSLGTLYRPQHF
>TRBV11-2
CASTPLGGRARTGELFF
>TRBV12-3/TRBV12-4
CASSSPTSGRDHEQYF
>TRBV4-1
CASSPGPERGYTF